This TCR beta chain was identified during a study of cytomegalovirus exposure and HLA in healthy donors. In the case of this clone: Its antigen is unknown.

The V gene end was trimmed by 5 bases and the J gene end by 7 bases; junction bases not matched to a gene: 5. The CDR3 length is 13 residues. The germline gives CDR1 MNHEY, CDR2 SMNVEV (reference sequence). It was with 60 Vbeta and 13 Jbeta primers that the PCR ran. TCRdb's copy holds only in-frame clones and misses some; the assay was immunoSEQ multiplex PCR. The sample gives around 170,000 clones, approximately 81% of which show up once; less than 4.5% is in the top ten. Overall study results and limits: TCR beta sequences reportedly predicted most subjects' HLA-A and HLA-B alleles accurately. It was in a later analysis that TCR association rates were seen to vary by HLA locus, highest for DRB1 and lowest for HLA-C.

The TCR originated in a man aged 45-65 years in good health and CMV-seronegative. The chain uses TRBV27 and TRBJ1-2; 9 bases match TRBD1. Sequencing was carried out using PBMCs. The CDR3 protein is CASSPGTGLGYTF. The CDR3 region has the DNA TGTGCCAGCAGTCCTGGGACAGGGCTTGGCTACACCTTC.